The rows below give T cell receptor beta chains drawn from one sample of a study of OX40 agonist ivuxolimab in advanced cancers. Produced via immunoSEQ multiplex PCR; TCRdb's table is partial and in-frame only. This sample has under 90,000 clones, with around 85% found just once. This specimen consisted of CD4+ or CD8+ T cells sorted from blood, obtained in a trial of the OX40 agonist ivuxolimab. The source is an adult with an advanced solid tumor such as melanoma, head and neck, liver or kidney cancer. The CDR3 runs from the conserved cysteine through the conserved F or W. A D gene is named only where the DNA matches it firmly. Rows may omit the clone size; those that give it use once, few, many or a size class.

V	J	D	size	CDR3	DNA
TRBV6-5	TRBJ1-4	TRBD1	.	CASSPTGTGGEKLFF	TGTGCCAGCAGTCCAACCGGGACAGGGGGCGAAAAACTGTTTTTT
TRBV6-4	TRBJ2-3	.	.	CASSDVAGPTDTQYF	TGTGCCAGCAGTGACGTTGCGGGACCCACAGATACGCAGTATTTT
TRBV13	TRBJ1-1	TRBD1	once	CASSVQQGEAFF	TGTGCCAGCAGCGTACAACAGGGGGAAGCTTTCTTT
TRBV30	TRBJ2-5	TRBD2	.	CAWSVEAGVGETQYF	TGTGCCTGGAGTGTAGAGGCGGGAGTGGGAGAGACCCAGTACTTC
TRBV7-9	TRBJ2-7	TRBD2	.	CASRLAGGYEQYF	TGTGCCAGCAGACTAGCGGGAGGGTACGAGCAGTACTTC
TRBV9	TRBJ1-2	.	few	CASSVVSYYGYTF	TGTGCCAGCAGCGTAGTATCCTACTATGGCTACACCTTC
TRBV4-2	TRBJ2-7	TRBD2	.	CASTMTGGGSYEQYF	TGTGCCAGCACGATGACGGGGGGGGGATCCTACGAGCAGTACTTC
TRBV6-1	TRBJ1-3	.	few	CASSKDSTASSGNTIYF	TGTGCCAGCAGTAAAGACTCGACGGCTAGCTCTGGAAACACCATATATTTT
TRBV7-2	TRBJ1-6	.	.	CASSLGPSNSPPHF	TGTGCCAGCAGCTTGGGACCGAGTAATTCACCCCCCCACTTT
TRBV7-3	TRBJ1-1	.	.	CASSSTPRNTEAFF	TGTGCCAGCAGCTCGACACCGCGCAACACTGAAGCTTTCTTT
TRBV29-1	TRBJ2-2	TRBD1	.	CSVGHNEGQRPTGELFF	TGCAGCGTGGGACACAACGAGGGACAGAGACCCACCGGGGAGCTGTTTTTT
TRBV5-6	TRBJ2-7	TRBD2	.	CASSEGSSGRAYHEQYF	TGTGCCAGCAGCGAGGGTTCTAGCGGGAGGGCCTACCACGAGCAGTACTTC
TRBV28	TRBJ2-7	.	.	CASSRGRKYEQYF	TGTGCCAGCAGTCGGGGACGGAAGTACGAGCAGTACTTC
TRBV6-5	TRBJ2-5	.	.	CASSSNRVSETQYF	TGTGCCAGCAGTTCAAACAGGGTCTCGGAGACCCAGTACTTC
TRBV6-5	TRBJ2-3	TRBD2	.	CASRGAGGADTQYF	TGTGCCAGCAGGGGAGCGGGGGGGGCAGATACGCAGTATTTT
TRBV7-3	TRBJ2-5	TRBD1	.	CASSLDRGNQETQYF	TGTGCCAGCAGCTTAGACAGGGGCAACCAAGAGACCCAGTACTTC
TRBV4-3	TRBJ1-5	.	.	CASSLHKNQPQHF	TGCGCCAGCAGCCTCCATAAAAATCAGCCCCAGCATTTT
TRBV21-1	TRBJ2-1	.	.	CASSKVSGEDGDEQFF	TGTGCCAGCAGCAAGGTCTCCGGGGAGGACGGCGATGAGCAGTTCTTC
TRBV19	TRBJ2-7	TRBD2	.	CASSISLAGVMNEQYF	TGTGCCAGTAGTATATCACTAGCGGGAGTGATGAACGAGCAGTACTTC
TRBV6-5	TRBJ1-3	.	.	CASSPDPLSGNTIYF	TGTGCCAGCAGTCCCGACCCACTCTCTGGAAACACCATATATTTT
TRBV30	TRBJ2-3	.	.	CAWTRSSDTQYF	TGTGCCTGGACAAGGTCCTCCGATACGCAGTATTTT
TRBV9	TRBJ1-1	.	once	CASSPFAGTNTEAFF	TGTGCCAGCAGTCCTTTCGCAGGGACTAACACTGAAGCTTTCTTT
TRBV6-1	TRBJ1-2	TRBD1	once	CASRGTGALYYGYTF	TGTGCCAGCCGAGGGACAGGGGCTCTATACTATGGCTACACCTTC
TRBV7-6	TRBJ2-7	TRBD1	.	CASSLTGTGSYEQYF	TGTGCCAGCAGTCTTACCGGGACAGGGTCCTACGAGCAGTACTTC
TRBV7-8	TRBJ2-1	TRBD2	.	CASSTAAGGHGEQFF	TGTGCCAGCAGCACCGCCGCGGGGGGCCATGGTGAGCAGTTCTTC
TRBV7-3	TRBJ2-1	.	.	CASSLRRGDYNEQFF	TGTGCCAGCAGCTTAAGGCGGGGTGACTACAATGAGCAGTTCTTC
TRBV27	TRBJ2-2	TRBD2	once	CASSLRGGGVRGELFF	TGTGCCAGCAGTCTACGGGGGGGCGGGGTCCGCGGGGAGCTGTTTTTT
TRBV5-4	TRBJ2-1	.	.	CASTQQGYYNEQFF	TGTGCCAGCACCCAACAGGGATACTACAATGAGCAGTTCTTC
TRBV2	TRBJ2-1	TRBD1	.	CASKTGTYNEQFF	TGTGCCAGTAAGACAGGGACCTACAATGAGCAGTTCTTC
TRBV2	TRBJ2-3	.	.	CASGLRKTDTQYF	TGTGCCAGTGGATTAAGGAAAACAGATACGCAGTATTTT
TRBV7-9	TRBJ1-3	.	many	CASSSSSGFSGNTIYF	TGTGCCAGCAGCTCCTCATCGGGATTCTCTGGAAACACCATATATTTT
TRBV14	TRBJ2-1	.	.	CASSRAGGRNEQFF	TGTGCCAGCAGCAGGGCAGGGGGGCGAAATGAGCAGTTCTTC
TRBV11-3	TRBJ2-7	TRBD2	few	CASSPRTSGLAREQYF	TGTGCCAGCAGCCCAAGGACTAGCGGGCTGGCGCGCGAGCAGTACTTC
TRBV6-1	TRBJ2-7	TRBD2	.	CASSSGRAYEQYF	TGTGCCAGCAGTAGCGGGAGGGCCTACGAGCAGTACTTC
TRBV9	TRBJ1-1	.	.	CASSVAGNSNAEAFF	TGTGCCAGCAGCGTAGCAGGGAATTCTAACGCTGAAGCTTTCTTT
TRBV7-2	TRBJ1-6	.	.	CASSLNQRDNSPLHF	TGTGCCAGCAGCTTAAACCAGAGAGATAATTCACCCCTCCACTTT
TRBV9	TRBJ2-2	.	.	CASSVALSGAQGTGELFF	TGTGCCAGCAGCGTAGCCCTCTCAGGGGCCCAGGGGACCGGGGAGCTGTTTTTT
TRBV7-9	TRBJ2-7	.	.	CASSLYTTYEQYF	TGTGCCAGCAGCTTATACACTACCTACGAGCAGTACTTC
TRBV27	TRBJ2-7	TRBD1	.	CASSFRTGTGSSYEQYF	TGTGCCAGCAGTTTCCGGACCGGGACAGGGAGTTCCTACGAGCAGTACTTC
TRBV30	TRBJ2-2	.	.	CAWSVGYGGDTGELFF	TGTGCCTGGAGTGTAGGGTACGGAGGGGACACCGGGGAGCTGTTTTTT
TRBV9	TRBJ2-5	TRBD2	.	CASSVGVAGGLETQYF	TGTGCCAGCAGCGTAGGAGTAGCGGGGGGGCTAGAGACCCAGTACTTC
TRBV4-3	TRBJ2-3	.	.	CASSQDPRGPDTQYF	TGCGCCAGCAGCCAAGATCCGAGGGGCCCAGATACGCAGTATTTT
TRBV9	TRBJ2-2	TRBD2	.	CASSGGGGAVTGELFF	TGTGCCAGCAGCGGAGGCGGGGGGGCCGTCACCGGGGAGCTGTTTTTT
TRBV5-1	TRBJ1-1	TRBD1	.	CASSEQGALGTEAFF	TGCGCCAGCAGCGAACAGGGGGCGCTCGGGACTGAAGCTTTCTTT
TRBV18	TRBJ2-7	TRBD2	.	CAGGLAGGPGEQYF	TGTGCCGGAGGACTAGCGGGAGGGCCTGGGGAGCAGTACTTC
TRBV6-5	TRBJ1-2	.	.	CASSFLTGRQGYTF	TGTGCCAGCAGTTTCTTGACAGGACGTCAGGGCTACACCTTC
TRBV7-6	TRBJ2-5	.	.	CASSLDGGPQETQYF	TGTGCCAGCAGCTTAGATGGGGGCCCCCAAGAGACCCAGTACTTC
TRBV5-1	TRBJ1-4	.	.	CASSWLDPEEKLFF	TGCGCCAGCAGTTGGTTGGATCCCGAGGAGAAACTGTTTTTT
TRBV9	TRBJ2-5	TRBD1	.	CASSVGGGRETQYF	TGTGCCAGCAGCGTAGGAGGGGGCCGAGAGACCCAGTACTTC
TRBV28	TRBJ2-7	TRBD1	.	CASSVRDRSSYEQYF	TGTGCCAGCAGTGTTCGGGACAGAAGCTCCTACGAGCAGTACTTC
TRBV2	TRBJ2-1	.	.	CASSEQSYNEQFF	TGTGCCAGCAGTGAACAATCCTACAATGAGCAGTTCTTC
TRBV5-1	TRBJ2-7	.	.	CASSAEIGEQYF	TGCGCCAGCAGCGCAGAGATCGGCGAGCAGTACTTC
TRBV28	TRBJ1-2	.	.	CASSLKVAGKYGYTF	TGTGCCAGCAGTTTAAAGGTGGCAGGTAAATATGGCTACACCTTC
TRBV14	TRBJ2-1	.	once	CASSQVERGGKLRNEQFF	TGTGCCAGCAGCCAAGTTGAACGTGGAGGGAAGTTAAGAAATGAGCAGTTCTTC
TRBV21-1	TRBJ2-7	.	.	CASSKGAGKLYEQYF	TGTGCCAGCAGCAAAGGCGCAGGGAAACTCTACGAGCAGTACTTC
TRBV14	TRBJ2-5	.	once	CASSQVQETQYF	TGTGCCAGCAGCCAGGTCCAAGAGACCCAGTACTTC
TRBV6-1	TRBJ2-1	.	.	CASSSFWASYNEQFF	TGTGCCAGCAGTTCTTTTTGGGCCTCCTACAATGAGCAGTTCTTC
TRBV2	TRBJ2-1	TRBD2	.	CALSGTSGRPSSYNEQFF	TGTGCCTTATCCGGGACTAGCGGGAGACCCAGCTCCTACAATGAGCAGTTCTTC
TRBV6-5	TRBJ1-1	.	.	CASGGGLTEAFF	TGTGCCAGCGGGGGGGGGCTCACTGAAGCTTTCTTT